This TCR beta chain appears in the sequencing data of a study of human versus mouse CDR3 diversity and MHC coevolution. Turning to the study itself: Reportedly, immunoSEQ detects one in 200,000 T cells with minimized PCR bias.

The germline V gene has CDR1 SGHTA and CDR2 FQGTGA. This CDR3 spans 16 amino acids. Trimming removed 1 base from V and 6 bases from J, with 15 bases in between. The protocol was immunoSEQ multiplex PCR, while the TCRdb copy is restricted to in-frame clones and leaves out a portion. The repertoire holds tens of thousands of clones, with around 94% as singletons. The material sequenced was naive CD4+ T cells from blood. The subset: CD45RO-negative CD62L-positive naive CD4 T cells. This TCR was recovered from a person between 60 and 70 years old in good health. The genes are TRBV7-3 and TRBJ2-2; TRBD1 might be the D (6 bases). CDR3 nucleotide sequence: TGTGCCAGCAGCTTAAATGGTCCAGCAGGGGCCGGGGAGCTGTTTTTT. This encodes CASSLNGPAGAGELFF.